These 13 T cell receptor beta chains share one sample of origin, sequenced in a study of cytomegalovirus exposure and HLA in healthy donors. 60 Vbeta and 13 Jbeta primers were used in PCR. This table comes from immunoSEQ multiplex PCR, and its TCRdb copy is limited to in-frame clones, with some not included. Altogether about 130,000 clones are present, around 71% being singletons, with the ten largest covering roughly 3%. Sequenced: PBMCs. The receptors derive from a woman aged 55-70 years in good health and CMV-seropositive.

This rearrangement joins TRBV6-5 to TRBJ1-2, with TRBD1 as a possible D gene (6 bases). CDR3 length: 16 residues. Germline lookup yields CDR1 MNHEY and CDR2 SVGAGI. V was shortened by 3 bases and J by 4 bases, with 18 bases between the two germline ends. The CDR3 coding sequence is TGTGCCAGCAGTTATAATAGGGGGTCAGACCTCTATGGCTACACCTTC. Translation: CASSYNRGSDLYGYTF.

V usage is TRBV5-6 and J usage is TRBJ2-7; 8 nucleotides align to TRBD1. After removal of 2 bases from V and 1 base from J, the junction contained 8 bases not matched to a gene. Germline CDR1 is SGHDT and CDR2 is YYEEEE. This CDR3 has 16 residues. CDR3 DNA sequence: TGTGCCAGCAGCTTATTTCCGGACAGGGCTTCCTACGAGCAGTACTTC. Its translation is CASSLFPDRASYEQYF.

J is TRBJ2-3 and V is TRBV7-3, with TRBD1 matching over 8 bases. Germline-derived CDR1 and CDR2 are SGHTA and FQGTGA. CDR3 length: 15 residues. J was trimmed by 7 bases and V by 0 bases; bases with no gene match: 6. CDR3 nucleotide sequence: TGTGCCAGCAGCTTAACGTGGACAGGGATATATACGCAGTATTTT. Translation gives CASSLTWTGIYTQYF.

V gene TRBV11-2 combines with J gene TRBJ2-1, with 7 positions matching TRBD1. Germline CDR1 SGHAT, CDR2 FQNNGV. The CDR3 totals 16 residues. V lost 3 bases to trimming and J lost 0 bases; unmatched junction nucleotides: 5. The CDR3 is CASSLGQFSSYNEQFF. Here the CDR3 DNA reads TGTGCCAGCAGCTTGGGACAGTTCAGCTCCTACAATGAGCAGTTCTTC.

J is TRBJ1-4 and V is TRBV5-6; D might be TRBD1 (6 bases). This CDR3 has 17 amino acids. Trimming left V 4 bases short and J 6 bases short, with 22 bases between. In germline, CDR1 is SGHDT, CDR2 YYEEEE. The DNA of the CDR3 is TGTGCCAGCAGCCCTCTGTTCGGGGGCGCGGGGGATGAAAAACTGTTTTTT. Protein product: CASSPLFGGAGDEKLFF.

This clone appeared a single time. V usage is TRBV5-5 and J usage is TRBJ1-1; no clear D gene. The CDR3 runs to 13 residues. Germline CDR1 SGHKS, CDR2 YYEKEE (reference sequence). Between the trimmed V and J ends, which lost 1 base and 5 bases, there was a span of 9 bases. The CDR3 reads CASSLTGGTEAFF. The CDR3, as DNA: TGTGCCAGCAGCTTGACGGGAGGGACTGAAGCTTTCTTT.

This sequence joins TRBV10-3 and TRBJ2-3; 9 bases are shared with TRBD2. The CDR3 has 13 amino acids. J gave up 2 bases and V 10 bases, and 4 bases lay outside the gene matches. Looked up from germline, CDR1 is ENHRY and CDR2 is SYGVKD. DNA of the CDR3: TGTGCCACTAGCGGGGTGAACACAGATACGCAGTATTTT. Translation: CATSGVNTDTQYF.

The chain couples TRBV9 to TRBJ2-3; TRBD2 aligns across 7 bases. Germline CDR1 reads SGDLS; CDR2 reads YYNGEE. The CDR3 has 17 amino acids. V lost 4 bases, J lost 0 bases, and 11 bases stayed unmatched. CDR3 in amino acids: CASSSRGDYPSTDTQYF. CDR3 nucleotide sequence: TGTGCCAGCAGCTCCCGGGGGGACTACCCTAGCACAGATACGCAGTATTTT.

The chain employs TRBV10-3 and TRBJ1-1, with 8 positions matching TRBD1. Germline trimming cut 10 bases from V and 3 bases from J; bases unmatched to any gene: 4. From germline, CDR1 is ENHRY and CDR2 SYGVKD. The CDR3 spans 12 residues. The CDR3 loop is CATGTGDTEAFF. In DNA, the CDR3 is TGTGCCACCGGGACAGGCGACACTGAAGCTTTCTTT.

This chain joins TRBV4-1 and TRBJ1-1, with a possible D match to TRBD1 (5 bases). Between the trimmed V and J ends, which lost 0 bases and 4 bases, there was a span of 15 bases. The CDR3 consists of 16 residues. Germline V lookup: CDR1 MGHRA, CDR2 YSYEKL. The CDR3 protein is CASSQELRAGVTEAFF. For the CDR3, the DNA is TGCGCCAGCAGCCAAGAACTCCGGGCGGGGGTCACTGAAGCTTTCTTT.

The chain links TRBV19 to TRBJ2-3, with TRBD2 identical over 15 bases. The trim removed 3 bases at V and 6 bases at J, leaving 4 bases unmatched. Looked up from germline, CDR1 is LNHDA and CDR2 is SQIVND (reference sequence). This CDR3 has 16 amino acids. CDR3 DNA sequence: TGTGCCAGTAGTATGGCGGGGACTAGCGGGGGGGATACGCAGTATTTT. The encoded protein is CASSMAGTSGGDTQYF.

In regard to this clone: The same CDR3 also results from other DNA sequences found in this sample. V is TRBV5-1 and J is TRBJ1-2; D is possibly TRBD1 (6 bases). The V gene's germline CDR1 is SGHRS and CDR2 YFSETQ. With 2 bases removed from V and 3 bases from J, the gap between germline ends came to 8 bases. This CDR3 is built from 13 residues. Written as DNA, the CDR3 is TGCGCCAGCAGCTTACAGGGTGACTATGGCTACACCTTC. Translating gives CASSLQGDYGYTF.

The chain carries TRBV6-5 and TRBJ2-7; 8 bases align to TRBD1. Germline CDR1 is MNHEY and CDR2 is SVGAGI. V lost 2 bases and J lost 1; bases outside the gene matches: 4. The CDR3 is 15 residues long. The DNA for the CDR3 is TGTGCCAGCAGTTACGAGGGGACAGGATCCTACGAGCAGTACTTC. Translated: CASSYEGTGSYEQYF.